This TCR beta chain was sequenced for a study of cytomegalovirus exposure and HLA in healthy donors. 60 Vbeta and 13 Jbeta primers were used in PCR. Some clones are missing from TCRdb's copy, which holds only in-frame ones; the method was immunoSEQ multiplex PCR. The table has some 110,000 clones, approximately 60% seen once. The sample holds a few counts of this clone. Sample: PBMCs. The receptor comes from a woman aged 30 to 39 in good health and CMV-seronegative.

CDR3 DNA: TGTGCCAGCAGCTCGGACACACGCTCTGGAAACACCATATATTTT. Residues: CASSSDTRSGNTIYF. J is TRBJ1-3 and V is TRBV7-2, with D perhaps matching TRBD1 (5 bases). Germline V lookup: CDR1 SGHTA, CDR2 FQGNSA. The CDR3 extends over 15 amino acids. Trimming stripped 4 bases from V and 0 bases from J, with 10 bases between.